The present entry profiles one TCR beta chain with its context. Assay used: immunoSEQ multiplex PCR; TCRdb lists only in-frame clones, some missing. The repertoire includes roughly 72,000 clones, around 90% of them detected once, and around 0.2% sits in the top ten. These data are taken from a study of T cell changes during pregnancy in multiple sclerosis. This clonotype was obtained from a female donor with multiple sclerosis, enrolled in a pregnancy study. Material: CD4+ T cells from peripheral blood mononuclear cells, obtained before pregnancy.

This CDR3 reads CASSLDKSGLGETQYF. CDR3 bases: TGTGCCAGCAGCTTAGACAAATCAGGTCTGGGAGAGACCCAGTACTTC. This chain links TRBV7-9 with TRBJ2-5; the D is unclear. The CDR3 loop spans 16 amino acids. With 1 base removed from V and 4 bases from J, the gap between germline ends came to 16 bases. In germline, CDR1 is SEHNR, CDR2 FQNEAQ (reference sequence).